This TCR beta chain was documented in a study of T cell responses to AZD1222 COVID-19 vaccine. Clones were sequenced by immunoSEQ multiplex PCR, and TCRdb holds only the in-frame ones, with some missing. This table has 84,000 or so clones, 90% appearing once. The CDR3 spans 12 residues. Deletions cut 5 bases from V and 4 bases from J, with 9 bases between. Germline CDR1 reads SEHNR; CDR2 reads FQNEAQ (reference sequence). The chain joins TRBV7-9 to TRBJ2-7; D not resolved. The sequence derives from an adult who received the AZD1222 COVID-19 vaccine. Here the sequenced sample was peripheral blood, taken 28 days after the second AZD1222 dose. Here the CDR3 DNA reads TGTGCCAGCAGCGAGGACCCTTACGAGCAGTACTTC. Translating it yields CASSEDPYEQYF.